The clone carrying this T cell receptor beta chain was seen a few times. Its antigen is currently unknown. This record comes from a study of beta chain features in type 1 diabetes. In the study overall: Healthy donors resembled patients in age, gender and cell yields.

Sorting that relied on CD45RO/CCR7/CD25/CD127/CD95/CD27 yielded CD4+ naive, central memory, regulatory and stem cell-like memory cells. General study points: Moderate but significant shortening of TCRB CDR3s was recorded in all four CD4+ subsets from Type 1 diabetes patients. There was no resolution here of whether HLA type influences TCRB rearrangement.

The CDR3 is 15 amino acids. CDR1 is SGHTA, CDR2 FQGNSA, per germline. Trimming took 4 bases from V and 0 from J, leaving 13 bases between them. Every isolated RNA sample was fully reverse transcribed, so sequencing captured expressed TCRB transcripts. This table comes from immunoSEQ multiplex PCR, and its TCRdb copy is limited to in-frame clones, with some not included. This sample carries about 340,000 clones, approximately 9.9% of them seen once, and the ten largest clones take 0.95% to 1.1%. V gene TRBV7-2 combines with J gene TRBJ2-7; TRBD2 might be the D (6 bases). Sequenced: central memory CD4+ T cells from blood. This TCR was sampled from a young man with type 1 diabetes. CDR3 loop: CASSYSGLSSYEQYF. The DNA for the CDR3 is TGTGCCAGCAGCTACTCGGGACTTAGCTCCTACGAGCAGTACTTC.